The T cell receptor (beta chain) under discussion was sequenced for a study of post-analysis software for immune sequencing data. General study results and limits: Controls had significantly higher normalized Chao1 diversity than multiple sclerosis patients. Five TRBV segments occurring more often in patients than controls included TRBV5-6, TRBV5-1 and TRBV20-1.

cDNA libraries of TCR beta carried unique molecular identifiers. The authors obtained 540,000 or so cDNA molecules from approximately 1 to 10 million T cells. TCRdb independently ran MiXCR on the PCR reads; one entry per CDR3 protein. The data contain fewer than 900,000 distinct CDR3 sequences, more than 45% of them seen just once; the ten biggest clones take up 4.9%. Concerning this clonotype: What it recognizes is unknown.

The CDR3 consists of 17 residues. The J segment lost 6 bases and the V segment lost 2 bases, leaving 11 bases of the junction unmatched. Germline lookup yields CDR1 SGDLS and CDR2 YYNGEE. The chain carries TRBV9 and TRBJ2-4, with TRBD1 matching over 10 bases. Specimen: blood. This TCR came from a girl between 5 and 17 years old with multiple sclerosis. For the CDR3, the DNA is TGTGCCAGCAGCGTCTCCCCGGGACAGGGGCCCGGAAACATTCAGTACTTC. It specifies CASSVSPGQGPGNIQYF.